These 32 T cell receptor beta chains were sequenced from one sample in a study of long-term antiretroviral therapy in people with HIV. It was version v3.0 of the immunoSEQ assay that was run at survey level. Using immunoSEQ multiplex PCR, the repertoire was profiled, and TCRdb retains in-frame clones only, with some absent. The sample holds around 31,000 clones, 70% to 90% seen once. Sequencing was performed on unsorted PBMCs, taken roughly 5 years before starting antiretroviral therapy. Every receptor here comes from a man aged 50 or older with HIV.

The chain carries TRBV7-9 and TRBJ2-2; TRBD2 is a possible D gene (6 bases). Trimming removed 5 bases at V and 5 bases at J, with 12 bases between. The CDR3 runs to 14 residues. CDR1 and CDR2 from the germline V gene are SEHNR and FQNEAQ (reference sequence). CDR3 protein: CASSRLVGTGELFF. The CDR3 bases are TGTGCCAGCAGCAGACTAGTCGGTACCGGGGAGCTGTTTTTT.

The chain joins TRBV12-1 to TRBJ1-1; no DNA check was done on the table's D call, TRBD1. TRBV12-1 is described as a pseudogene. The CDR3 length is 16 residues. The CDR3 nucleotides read TGTGCCAGCAGCTTTGAGTACAGGTATAGGGACACTGAAGCTTTCTTT. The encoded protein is CASSFEYRYRDTEAFF.

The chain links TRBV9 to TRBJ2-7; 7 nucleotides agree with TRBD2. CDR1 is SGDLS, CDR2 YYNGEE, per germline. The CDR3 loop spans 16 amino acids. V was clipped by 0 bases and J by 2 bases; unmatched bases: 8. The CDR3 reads CASSVAWGGSPYEQYF. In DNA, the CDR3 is TGTGCCAGCAGCGTAGCCTGGGGGGGAAGTCCCTACGAGCAGTACTTC.

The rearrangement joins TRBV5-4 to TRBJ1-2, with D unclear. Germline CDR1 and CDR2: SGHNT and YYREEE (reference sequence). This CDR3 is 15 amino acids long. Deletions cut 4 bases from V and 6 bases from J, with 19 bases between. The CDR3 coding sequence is TGTGCCAGCAGCCTTATAAAGGGTTACGAAAATGGCTACACCTTC. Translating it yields CASSLIKGYENGYTF.

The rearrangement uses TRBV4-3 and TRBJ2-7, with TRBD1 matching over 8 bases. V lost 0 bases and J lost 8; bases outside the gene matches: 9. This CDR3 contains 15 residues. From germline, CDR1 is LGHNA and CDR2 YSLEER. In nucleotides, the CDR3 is TGCGCCAGCAGCCAAGATCTCTTGACAGGGGAGAAGCAGTACTTC. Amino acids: CASSQDLLTGEKQYF.

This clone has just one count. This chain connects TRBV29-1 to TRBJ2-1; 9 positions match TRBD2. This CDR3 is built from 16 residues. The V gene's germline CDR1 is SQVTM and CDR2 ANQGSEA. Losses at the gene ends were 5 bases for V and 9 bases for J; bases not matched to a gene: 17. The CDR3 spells CSVSPYSGRAWSEQFF. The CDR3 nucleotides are TGCAGCGTTTCTCCCTATAGCGGGAGAGCGTGGAGTGAGCAGTTCTTC.

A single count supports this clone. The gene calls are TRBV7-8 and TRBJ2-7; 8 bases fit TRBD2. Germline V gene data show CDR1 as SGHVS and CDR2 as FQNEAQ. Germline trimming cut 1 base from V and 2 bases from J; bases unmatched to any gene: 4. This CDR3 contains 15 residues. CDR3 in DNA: TGTGCCAGCAGCTTAGAACTAGCGGCCGCCTACGAGCAGTACTTC. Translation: CASSLELAAAYEQYF.

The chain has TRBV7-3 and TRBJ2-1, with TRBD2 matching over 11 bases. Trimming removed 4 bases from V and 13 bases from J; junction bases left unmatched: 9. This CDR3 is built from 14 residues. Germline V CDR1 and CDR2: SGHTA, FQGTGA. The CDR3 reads CASSSGLAAVGQFF. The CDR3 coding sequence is TGTGCCAGCAGCTCGGGACTAGCGGCAGTCGGTCAGTTCTTC.

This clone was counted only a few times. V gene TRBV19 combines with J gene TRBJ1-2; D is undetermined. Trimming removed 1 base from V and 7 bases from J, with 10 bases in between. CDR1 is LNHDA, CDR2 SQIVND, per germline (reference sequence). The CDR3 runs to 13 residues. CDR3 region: CASSIGLDGGYTF. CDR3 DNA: TGTGCCAGTAGTATAGGGCTCGACGGTGGCTACACCTTC.

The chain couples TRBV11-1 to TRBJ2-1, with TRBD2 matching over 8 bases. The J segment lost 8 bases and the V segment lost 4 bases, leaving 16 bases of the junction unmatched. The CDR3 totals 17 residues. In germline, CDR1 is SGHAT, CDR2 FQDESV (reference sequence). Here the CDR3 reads CASSSSMASGSIDEQFF. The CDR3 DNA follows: TGTGCCAGCAGCTCGAGCATGGCCAGCGGGAGCATCGATGAGCAGTTCTTC.

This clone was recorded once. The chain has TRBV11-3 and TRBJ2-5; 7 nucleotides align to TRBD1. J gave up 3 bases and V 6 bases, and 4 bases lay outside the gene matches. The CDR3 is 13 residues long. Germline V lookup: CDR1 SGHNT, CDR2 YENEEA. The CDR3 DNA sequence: TGTGCCAGCAGTCAACAGGGGAAAGAGACCCAGTACTTC. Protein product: CASSQQGKETQYF. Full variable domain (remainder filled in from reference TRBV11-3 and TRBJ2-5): EAGVVQSPRYKIIEKKQPVAFWCNPISGHNTLYWYLQNLGQGPELLIRYENEEAVDDSQLPKDRFSAERLKGVDSTLKIQPAELGDSAVYLCASSQQGKETQYFGPGTRLLVL.

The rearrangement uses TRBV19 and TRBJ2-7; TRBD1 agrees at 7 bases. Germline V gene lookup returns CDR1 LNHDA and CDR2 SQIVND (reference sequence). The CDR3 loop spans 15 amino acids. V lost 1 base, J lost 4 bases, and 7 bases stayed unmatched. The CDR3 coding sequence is TGTGCCAGTAGTATAGGAGATAGACAGGGTTACGAGCAGTACTTC. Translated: CASSIGDRQGYEQYF.

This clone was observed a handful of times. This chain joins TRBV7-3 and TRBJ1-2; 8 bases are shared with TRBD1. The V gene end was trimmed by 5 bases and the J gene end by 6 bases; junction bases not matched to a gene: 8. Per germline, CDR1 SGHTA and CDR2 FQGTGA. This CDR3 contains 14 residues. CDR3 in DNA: TGTGCCAGCAGCGACCGGGCAGGGGGCGATGGCTACACCTTC. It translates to CASSDRAGGDGYTF.

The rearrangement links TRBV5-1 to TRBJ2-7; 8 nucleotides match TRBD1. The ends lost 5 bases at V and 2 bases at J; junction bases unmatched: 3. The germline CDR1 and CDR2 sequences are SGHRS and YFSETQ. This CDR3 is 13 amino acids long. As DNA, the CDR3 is TGCGCCAGCAGTGGGACAGGCCCCTACGAGCAGTACTTC. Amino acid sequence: CASSGTGPYEQYF.

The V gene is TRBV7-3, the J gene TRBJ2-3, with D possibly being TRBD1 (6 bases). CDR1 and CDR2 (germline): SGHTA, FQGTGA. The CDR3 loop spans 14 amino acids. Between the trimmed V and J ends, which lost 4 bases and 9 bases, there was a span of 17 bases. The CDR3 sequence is CASSSLLGAATQYF. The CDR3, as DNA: TGTGCCAGCAGCTCCCTCCTGGGGGCAGCGACGCAGTATTTT.

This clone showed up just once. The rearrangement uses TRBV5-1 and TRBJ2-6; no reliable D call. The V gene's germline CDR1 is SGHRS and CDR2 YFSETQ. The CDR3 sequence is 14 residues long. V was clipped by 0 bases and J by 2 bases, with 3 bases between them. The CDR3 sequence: CASSLAPGANVLTF. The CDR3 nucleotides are TGCGCCAGCAGCTTGGCCCCTGGGGCCAACGTCCTGACTTTC.

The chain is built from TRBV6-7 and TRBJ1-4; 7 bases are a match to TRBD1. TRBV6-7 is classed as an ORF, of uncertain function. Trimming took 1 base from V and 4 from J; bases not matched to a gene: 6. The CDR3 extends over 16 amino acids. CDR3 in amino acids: CASSYWMGQNNEKLFF. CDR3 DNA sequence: TGTGCCAGCAGTTACTGGATGGGACAGAATAATGAAAAACTGTTTTTT.

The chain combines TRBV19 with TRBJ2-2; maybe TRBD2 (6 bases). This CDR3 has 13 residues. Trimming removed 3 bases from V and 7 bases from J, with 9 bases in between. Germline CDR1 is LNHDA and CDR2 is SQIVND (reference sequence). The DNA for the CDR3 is TGTGCCAGTAGTATGCGGGGAGGCGGGGAGCTGTTTTTT. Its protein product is CASSMRGGGELFF.

The DNA for the CDR3 is TGTGCCAGCAGCTCCCAGTTGAGCTCTGGGGCCAACGTCCTGACTTTC. As protein: CASSSQLSSGANVLTF. This sequence joins TRBV5-8 and TRBJ2-6; D is unresolved. V lost 3 bases and J 0 bases, leaving 10 bases between the germline ends. This CDR3 region has 16 residues. The V gene's germline CDR1 is SGHTS and CDR2 YDEGEE.

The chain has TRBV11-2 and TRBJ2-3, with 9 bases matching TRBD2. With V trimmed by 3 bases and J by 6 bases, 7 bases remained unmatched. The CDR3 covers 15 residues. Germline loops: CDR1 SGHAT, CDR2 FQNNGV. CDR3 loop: CASSFASGGWDTQYF. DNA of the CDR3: TGTGCCAGCAGCTTTGCGAGCGGGGGGTGGGATACGCAGTATTTT.

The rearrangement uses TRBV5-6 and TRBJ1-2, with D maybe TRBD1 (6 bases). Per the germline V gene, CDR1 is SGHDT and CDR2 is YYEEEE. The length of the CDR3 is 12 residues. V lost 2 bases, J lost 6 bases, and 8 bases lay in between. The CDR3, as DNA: TGTGCCAGCAGCTTAGCAGGGGATGGCTACACCTTC. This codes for CASSLAGDGYTF.

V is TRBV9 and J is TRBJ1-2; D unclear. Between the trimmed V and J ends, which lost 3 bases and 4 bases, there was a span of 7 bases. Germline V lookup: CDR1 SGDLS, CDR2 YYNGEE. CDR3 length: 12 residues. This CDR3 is CASSAEIYGYTF. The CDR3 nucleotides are TGTGCCAGCAGCGCAGAAATCTATGGCTACACCTTC.

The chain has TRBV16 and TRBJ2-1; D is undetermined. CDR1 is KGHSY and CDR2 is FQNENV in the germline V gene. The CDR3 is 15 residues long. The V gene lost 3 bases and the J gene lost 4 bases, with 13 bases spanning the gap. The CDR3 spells CASSHLPGSYNEQFF. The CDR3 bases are TGTGCCAGCAGCCATCTCCCCGGCAGTTACAATGAGCAGTTCTTC.

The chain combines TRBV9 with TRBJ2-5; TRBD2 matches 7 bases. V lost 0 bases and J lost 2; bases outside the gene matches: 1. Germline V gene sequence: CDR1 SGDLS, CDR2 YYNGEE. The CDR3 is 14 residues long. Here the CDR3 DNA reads TGTGCCAGCAGCGTAGTTAGCGGGCAAGAGACCCAGTACTTC. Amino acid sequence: CASSVVSGQETQYF. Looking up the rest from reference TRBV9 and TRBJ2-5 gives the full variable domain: DSGVTQTPKHLITATGQRVTLRCSPRSGDLSVYWYQQSLDQGLQFLIQYYNGEERAKGNILERFSAQQFPDLHSELNLSSLELGDSALYFCASSVVSGQETQYFGPGTRLLVL.

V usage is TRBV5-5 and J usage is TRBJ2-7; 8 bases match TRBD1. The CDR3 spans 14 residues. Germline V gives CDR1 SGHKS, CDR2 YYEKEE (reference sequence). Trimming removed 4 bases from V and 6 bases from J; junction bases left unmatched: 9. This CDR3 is CASSPPGGAGEQYF. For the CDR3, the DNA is TGTGCCAGCAGCCCCCCAGGGGGCGCGGGCGAGCAGTACTTC.

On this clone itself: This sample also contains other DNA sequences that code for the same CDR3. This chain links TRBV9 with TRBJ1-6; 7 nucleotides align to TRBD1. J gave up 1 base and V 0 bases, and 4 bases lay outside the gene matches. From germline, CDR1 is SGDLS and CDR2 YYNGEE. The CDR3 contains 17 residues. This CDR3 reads CASSVGQGRSYNSPLHF. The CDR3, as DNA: TGTGCCAGCAGCGTAGGACAGGGTCGATCCTATAATTCACCCCTCCACTTT.

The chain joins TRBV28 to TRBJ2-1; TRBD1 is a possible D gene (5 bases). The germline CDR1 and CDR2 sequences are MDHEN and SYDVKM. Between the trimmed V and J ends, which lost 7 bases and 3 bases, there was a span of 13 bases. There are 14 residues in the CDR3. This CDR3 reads CASMGQVRYNEQFF. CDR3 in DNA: TGTGCCAGCATGGGGCAGGTCCGCTACAATGAGCAGTTCTTC.

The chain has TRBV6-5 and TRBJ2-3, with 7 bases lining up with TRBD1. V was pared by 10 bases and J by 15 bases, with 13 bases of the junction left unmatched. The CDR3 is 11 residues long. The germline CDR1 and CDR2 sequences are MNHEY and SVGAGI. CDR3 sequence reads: CANGTAPYGYF. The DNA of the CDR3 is TGTGCCAATGGGACAGCCCCTTATGGCTATTTT.

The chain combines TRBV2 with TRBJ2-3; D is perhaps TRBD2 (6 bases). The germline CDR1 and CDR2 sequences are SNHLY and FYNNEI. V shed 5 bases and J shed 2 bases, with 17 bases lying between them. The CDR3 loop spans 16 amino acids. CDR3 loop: CASSPRRLAITDTQYF. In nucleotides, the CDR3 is TGTGCCAGCAGTCCCCGGAGGCTAGCGATCACAGATACGCAGTATTTT.

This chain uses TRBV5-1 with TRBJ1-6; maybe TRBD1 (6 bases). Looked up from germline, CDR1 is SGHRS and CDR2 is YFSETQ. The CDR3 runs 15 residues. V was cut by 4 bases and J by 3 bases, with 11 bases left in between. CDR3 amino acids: CASSNTGSYNSPLHF. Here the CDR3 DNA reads TGCGCCAGCAGCAACACAGGGAGCTATAATTCACCCCTCCACTTT.

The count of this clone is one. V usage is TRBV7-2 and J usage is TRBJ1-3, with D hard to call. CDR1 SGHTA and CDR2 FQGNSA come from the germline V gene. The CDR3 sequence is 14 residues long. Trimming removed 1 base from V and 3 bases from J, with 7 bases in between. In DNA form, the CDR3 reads TGTGCCAGCAGCTTAGGGGTTCATGGAAACACCATATATTTT. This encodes CASSLGVHGNTIYF.

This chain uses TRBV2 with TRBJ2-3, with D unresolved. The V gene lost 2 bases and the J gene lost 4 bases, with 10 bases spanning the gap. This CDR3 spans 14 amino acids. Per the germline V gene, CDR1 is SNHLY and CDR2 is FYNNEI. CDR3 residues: CASSEREISDTQYF. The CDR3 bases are TGTGCCAGCAGTGAAAGGGAAATATCAGATACGCAGTATTTT.